These T cell receptor beta chains were read from a single sample in a study of shared clonotypes between healthy human individuals. Sequenced by immunoSEQ multiplex PCR; TCRdb stores in-frame clones only, minus some. The sample contains approximately 530,000 clones, approximately 94% of which appear only once. The sequenced sample consisted of naive CD4+ T cells sorted from blood. These receptors were obtained from a woman between 25 and 40 years old in good health. Each CDR3 is given with its conserved first and last residue. Fields, in order: CDR3 protein, CDR3 DNA, D gene, clone size, J gene, V gene. D genes are given only for firm matches. Where a row states a size, it is once, few, many or the class of an expanded clone; other rows omit it.

CDR3: CASRPGASNEKLFF; DNA: TGCGCCAGCAGGCCAGGCGCCTCTAATGAAAAACTGTTTTTT; D: NA; size: NA; J: TRBJ1-4; V: TRBV5-1
CDR3: CASSVGQGYAGRNTIYF; DNA: TGTGCCAGCAGCGTGGGACAGGGTTACGCGGGTCGAAACACCATATATTTT; D: TRBD1; size: NA; J: TRBJ1-3; V: TRBV9
CDR3: CASSLSRNTEAFF; DNA: TGCGCCAGCAGCTTAAGTAGGAACACTGAAGCTTTCTTT; D: NA; size: NA; J: TRBJ1-1; V: TRBV5-1
CDR3: CASSPGRYGYSEAFF; DNA: TGTGCCAGCAGCCCCGGTCGGTACGGCTACTCTGAAGCTTTCTTT; D: NA; size: NA; J: TRBJ1-1; V: TRBV7-9
CDR3: CASSEIGTGVYEQYF; DNA: TGTGCCAGCAGTGAGATTGGGACAGGGGTCTACGAGCAGTACTTC; D: TRBD1; size: NA; J: TRBJ2-7; V: TRBV6-1
CDR3: CATSRDGRCVALETQYF; DNA: TGTGCCACCAGCAGAGATGGTAGGTGTGTGGCATTAGAGACCCAGTACTTC; D: NA; size: NA; J: TRBJ2-5; V: TRBV15
CDR3: CASRPNDRVYEQYF; DNA: TGTGCCAGCAGGCCTAACGACAGAGTCTACGAGCAGTACTTC; D: NA; size: NA; J: TRBJ2-7; V: TRBV6-6
CDR3: CASSIWRGDHSNQPQHF; DNA: TGTGCCAGTAGTATTTGGCGGGGAGACCATAGCAATCAGCCCCAGCATTTT; D: NA; size: NA; J: TRBJ1-5; V: TRBV19
CDR3: CASSPLASGRGELFF; DNA: TGTGCCAGCAGCCCTCTGGCTAGCGGGAGAGGGGAGCTGTTTTTT; D: TRBD2; size: NA; J: TRBJ2-2; V: TRBV7-9
CDR3: CASSKALSTEAFF; DNA: TGTGCCAGCAGTAAGGCCCTTTCGACTGAAGCTTTCTTT; D: NA; size: once; J: TRBJ1-1; V: TRBV11-3
CDR3: CASSPQTDTYEQYF; DNA: TGTGCCAGCTCACCGCAAACTGATACCTACGAGCAGTACTTC; D: NA; size: NA; J: TRBJ2-7; V: TRBV18
CDR3: CASSLRTSGNQETQYF; DNA: TGTGCCAGCAGCTTACGGACTAGCGGAAACCAAGAGACCCAGTACTTC; D: TRBD2; size: NA; J: TRBJ2-5; V: TRBV7-6
CDR3: CASSRVAVNTGELFF; DNA: TGTGCCAGCAGCCGGGTGGCGGTGAACACCGGGGAGCTGTTTTTT; D: NA; size: few; J: TRBJ2-2; V: TRBV7-7
CDR3: CASRGRRRETQYF; DNA: TGTGCCAGCCGGGGTAGGAGAAGAGAGACCCAGTACTTC; D: NA; size: NA; J: TRBJ2-5; V: TRBV28
CDR3: CASSWGSGGNTYEQYF; DNA: TGTGCCAGCAGCTGGGGGTCGGGAGGGAATACCTACGAGCAGTACTTC; D: TRBD2; size: NA; J: TRBJ2-7; V: TRBV5-4
CDR3: CASSQEPAGFTNQPQHF; DNA: TGTGCCAGCAGCCAAGAACCGGCGGGGTTTACCAATCAGCCCCAGCATTTT; D: NA; size: NA; J: TRBJ1-5; V: TRBV4-2
CDR3: CASSRGTSDNNEQFF; DNA: TGTGCCAGCAGCCGTGGGACTAGCGATAACAATGAGCAGTTCTTC; D: TRBD2; size: NA; J: TRBJ2-1; V: TRBV7-7
CDR3: CASSWADGNEKLFF; DNA: TGTGCCAGCAGCTGGGCGGACGGGAATGAAAAACTGTTTTTT; D: NA; size: NA; J: TRBJ1-4; V: TRBV5-5
CDR3: CASTGTGTANTEAFF; DNA: TGTGCCAGCACGGGGACCGGGACAGCGAACACTGAAGCTTTCTTT; D: TRBD1; size: NA; J: TRBJ1-1; V: TRBV6-5
CDR3: CASSGPSGETQYF; DNA: TGTGCCAGCAGTGGGCCTAGCGGGGAGACCCAGTACTTC; D: TRBD2; size: NA; J: TRBJ2-5; V: TRBV2
CDR3: CASSFGRALLFF; DNA: TGTGCCAGCAGCTTCGGCCGGGCCCTTTTGTTCTTC; D: NA; size: NA; J: TRBJ2-1; V: TRBV7-9
CDR3: CASSRARTEANYGYTF; DNA: TGTGCCAGCAGCCGAGCCAGGACTGAAGCTAACTATGGCTACACCTTC; D: NA; size: NA; J: TRBJ1-2; V: TRBV7-2
CDR3: CASSLASQEGEQYF; DNA: TGCGCCAGCAGCTTGGCCTCCCAGGAGGGAGAGCAGTACTTC; D: NA; size: NA; J: TRBJ2-7; V: TRBV5-1
CDR3: CASRLNTEAFF; DNA: TGTGCCAGCCGTCTGAACACTGAAGCTTTCTTT; D: NA; size: once; J: TRBJ1-1; V: TRBV28
CDR3: CASSLDYGADTQYF; DNA: TGTGCCAGCAGCTTAGATTACGGGGCAGATACGCAGTATTTT; D: NA; size: NA; J: TRBJ2-3; V: TRBV11-2
CDR3: CASSPRADEAFF; DNA: TGTGCCAGCTCACCACGGGCGGACGAAGCTTTCTTT; D: NA; size: NA; J: TRBJ1-1; V: TRBV18
CDR3: CASSPGQGPNTEAFF; DNA: TGCGCCAGCAGCCCCGGACAGGGGCCGAACACTGAAGCTTTCTTT; D: TRBD1; size: NA; J: TRBJ1-1; V: TRBV4-1
CDR3: CASSLGTGKYTQYF; DNA: TGTGCCAGCAGTCTCGGGACAGGGAAATATACGCAGTATTTT; D: TRBD1; size: NA; J: TRBJ2-3; V: TRBV28
CDR3: CASSFTLSSSYEQYF; DNA: TGTGCCAGCAGTTTTACCCTTTCCAGCTCCTACGAGCAGTACTTC; D: NA; size: NA; J: TRBJ2-7; V: TRBV28
CDR3: CSVVVSWDEQYF; DNA: TGCAGCGTTGTGGTCTCCTGGGACGAGCAGTACTTC; D: NA; size: NA; J: TRBJ2-7; V: TRBV29-1
CDR3: CASSLGVAGVGEQFF; DNA: TGTGCCAGCAGCCTCGGGGTAGCGGGAGTGGGGGAGCAGTTCTTC; D: TRBD2; size: NA; J: TRBJ2-1; V: TRBV9
CDR3: CASSRPTDRLNEKLFF; DNA: TGTGCCAGCAGCCGGCCCACGGACAGGCTTAATGAAAAACTGTTTTTT; D: TRBD1; size: NA; J: TRBJ1-4; V: TRBV4-2
CDR3: CASSPLDDGATEAFF; DNA: TGTGCCAGCTCACCCCTAGACGATGGGGCCACTGAAGCTTTCTTT; D: NA; size: NA; J: TRBJ1-1; V: TRBV18
CDR3: CASSPPGRLVSTDTQYF; DNA: TGTGCCAGCAGTCCGCCGGGACGTCTCGTCAGCACAGATACGCAGTATTTT; D: NA; size: once; J: TRBJ2-3; V: TRBV28
CDR3: CASSTVNQPQHF; DNA: TGTGCCAGCTCAACAGTTAATCAGCCCCAGCATTTT; D: NA; size: NA; J: TRBJ1-5; V: TRBV18
CDR3: CASSRLTGVGTEAFF; DNA: TGCGCCAGCAGCCGGTTGACAGGGGTAGGCACTGAAGCTTTCTTT; D: TRBD1; size: once; J: TRBJ1-1; V: TRBV4-1
CDR3: CASSSADRAGTGELFF; DNA: TGCGCCAGCAGCTCGGCGGACAGGGCGGGCACCGGGGAGCTGTTTTTT; D: TRBD1; size: NA; J: TRBJ2-2; V: TRBV5-1
CDR3: CASTGTGHHEQYF; DNA: TGCGCCAGCACCGGGACAGGCCACCACGAGCAGTACTTC; D: TRBD1; size: NA; J: TRBJ2-7; V: TRBV5-1
CDR3: CASSLAGGAFQYF; DNA: TGTGCCAGCAGCTTAGCGGGAGGAGCCTTTCAGTACTTC; D: NA; size: NA; J: TRBJ2-7; V: TRBV7-8
CDR3: CASSGASGRASDTQYF; DNA: TGTGCCAGCAGTGGCGCTAGCGGGAGGGCCTCAGATACGCAGTATTTT; D: TRBD2; size: NA; J: TRBJ2-3; V: TRBV28
CDR3: CALGRTSADNEQFF; DNA: TGTGCCTTAGGGAGGACTAGCGCGGACAATGAGCAGTTCTTC; D: TRBD2; size: NA; J: TRBJ2-1; V: TRBV28
CDR3: CASSIQGQIETQYF; DNA: TGTGCCAGCAGTATACAGGGTCAAATAGAGACCCAGTACTTC; D: NA; size: NA; J: TRBJ2-5; V: TRBV2
CDR3: CASTSWARPYEQYF; DNA: TGTGCCAGTACCTCTTGGGCCAGGCCCTACGAGCAGTACTTC; D: NA; size: NA; J: TRBJ2-7; V: TRBV19
CDR3: CASSLQTPPYEQYF; DNA: TGTGCCAGCAGCTTGCAGACACCTCCCTACGAGCAGTACTTC; D: NA; size: NA; J: TRBJ2-7; V: TRBV7-9
CDR3: CASSYNNMNNSPLHF; DNA: TGTGCCAGCAGCTATAATAACATGAATAATTCACCCCTCCACTTT; D: NA; size: NA; J: TRBJ1-6; V: TRBV7-6
CDR3: CSAPRPYEQYF; DNA: TGCAGTGCCCCCAGGCCCTACGAGCAGTACTTC; D: NA; size: NA; J: TRBJ2-7; V: TRBV20-1
CDR3: CASSEAGTGRNEQFF; DNA: TGTGCCAGCAGTGAAGCCGGGACAGGGCGGAATGAGCAGTTCTTC; D: TRBD1; size: NA; J: TRBJ2-1; V: TRBV6-1
CDR3: CASSVGGTSYGYTF; DNA: TGCGCCAGCAGCGTGGGCGGGACAAGCTATGGCTACACCTTC; D: NA; size: NA; J: TRBJ1-2; V: TRBV5-1
CDR3: CASSRGTSGYNEQFF; DNA: TGCGCCAGCAGCCGCGGGACTAGCGGATACAATGAGCAGTTCTTC; D: TRBD2; size: NA; J: TRBJ2-1; V: TRBV5-1
CDR3: CASSPYSYYEQYF; DNA: TGTGCCAGCTCACCATACAGCTACTACGAGCAGTACTTC; D: NA; size: NA; J: TRBJ2-7; V: TRBV18
CDR3: CASSPPWDSTDTQYF; DNA: TGTGCCAGCTCACCACCTTGGGACAGCACAGATACGCAGTATTTT; D: NA; size: NA; J: TRBJ2-3; V: TRBV18
CDR3: CASRLAGTYEQYF; DNA: TGCGCCAGCCGACTAGCGGGTACCTACGAGCAGTACTTC; D: TRBD2; size: once; J: TRBJ2-7; V: TRBV5-1
CDR3: CASSLGTVETQYF; DNA: TGCGCCAGCAGCTTGGGGACAGTAGAGACCCAGTACTTC; D: NA; size: once; J: TRBJ2-5; V: TRBV5-1